The next 14 T cell receptor beta chains were all read from a single sample in a study of OX40 agonist ivuxolimab in advanced cancers. Using immunoSEQ multiplex PCR, the repertoire was profiled, and TCRdb retains in-frame clones only, with some absent. The sample gives under 80,000 clones, 70% to 90% of which show up once; roughly 0.98% is in the top ten. The sequenced sample was CD4+ or CD8+ T cells sorted from blood, obtained in a trial of the OX40 agonist ivuxolimab. The source is an adult with an advanced solid tumor such as melanoma, head and neck, liver or kidney cancer.

The gene calls are TRBV27 and TRBJ2-6; weak D call: TRBD1 (5 bases). Trimming took off 5 bases at V and 2 bases at J, with 16 bases between the two ends. CDR1 MNHEY and CDR2 SMNVEV come from the germline V gene (reference sequence). This CDR3 is built from 17 residues. The CDR3 bases are TGTGCCAGCAGTCCCCTTAGTAGGGGTACTGGGGCCAACGTCCTGACTTTC. Its translation is CASSPLSRGTGANVLTF.

This chain connects TRBV6-5 to TRBJ1-4; 9 bases line up with TRBD1. Germline assignment: CDR1 MNHEY and CDR2 SVGAGI. Unmatched junction bases numbered 3, after V lost 0 bases and J lost 7 bases. The CDR3 totals 15 residues. The CDR3: CASSYSGQGGEKLFF. The CDR3 bases are TGTGCCAGCAGTTACTCGGGACAGGGAGGTGAAAAACTGTTTTTT.

The gene calls are TRBV27 and TRBJ2-4; 8 bases match TRBD1. Losses at the gene ends were 3 bases for V and 7 bases for J; bases not matched to a gene: 5. The CDR3 consists of 14 residues. Per germline, CDR1 MNHEY and CDR2 SMNVEV (reference sequence). The CDR3 reads CASSFLQGANIQYF. CDR3 nucleotide sequence: TGTGCCAGCAGTTTCCTCCAGGGGGCTAACATTCAGTACTTC.

This chain links TRBV19 with TRBJ2-1; maybe TRBD2 (6 bases). CDR3 size: 16 residues. The V gene's germline CDR1 is LNHDA and CDR2 SQIVND (reference sequence). Trimming removed 5 bases at V and 4 bases at J, with 18 bases between. This CDR3 reads CASSPRSPSVYNEQFF. The DNA of the CDR3 is TGTGCCAGTAGTCCCCGGTCCCCTAGCGTTTACAATGAGCAGTTCTTC.

This clone was counted only a few times. The CDR3 region has the DNA TGTGCCACCAGCAGTAATAGCGGGAAAGAGCAGTACTTC. It yields the protein CATSSNSGKEQYF. This sequence joins TRBV15 and TRBJ2-7; 8 bases align to TRBD2. This CDR3 contains 13 residues. Germline V gene data show CDR1 as LNHNV and CDR2 as YYDKDF (reference sequence). The junction had 5 bases not matched to a gene; V was cut back by 3 bases and J by 7 bases.

For the CDR3, the DNA is TGTGCCAGCGGGGGGACAGGCCGGACCGGGGAGCTGTTTTTT. Translation gives CASGGTGRTGELFF. The chain joins TRBV7-9 to TRBJ2-2; 8 bases are a match to TRBD1. This CDR3 is built from 14 residues. Germline-derived CDR1 and CDR2 are SEHNR and FQNEAQ (reference sequence). Trimming took 8 bases from V and 5 from J; bases not matched to a gene: 7.

The V gene is TRBV9, the J gene TRBJ2-3; TRBD1 matches 8 bases. The germline V gene has CDR1 SGDLS and CDR2 YYNGEE. V shed 4 bases, J shed 6 bases, and the junction held 10 bases outside the gene matches. CDR3 length equals 15 residues. The CDR3 nucleotides read TGTGCCAGCAGCTTCAGGGGGCTAGGGCGGGATACGCAGTATTTT. It specifies CASSFRGLGRDTQYF.

J is TRBJ2-7 and V is TRBV5-6; no definite D call. Germline V gene data show CDR1 as SGHDT and CDR2 as YYEEEE. The CDR3 length is 15 residues. Deletions cut 6 bases from V and 1 base from J, with 17 bases between. For the CDR3, the DNA is TGTGCCAGCACAAGGCGGAACTCTATTTCCTACGAGCAGTACTTC. Residues: CASTRRNSISYEQYF.

This chain links TRBV2 with TRBJ1-1; 9 bases are shared with TRBD1. V shed 4 bases and J 11 bases; nucleotides not matched to a gene: 8. Germline CDR1 is SNHLY and CDR2 is FYNNEI. There are 13 residues in the CDR3. The CDR3 sequence is CASSAGTGREAFF. The CDR3 DNA follows: TGTGCCAGCAGTGCCGGGACAGGGAGGGAGGCTTTCTTT.

This clone was observed a few times. The V and J genes are TRBV19 and TRBJ1-2; D not certain. The V and J ends lost 1 base and 2 bases respectively, with 2 bases between them. CDR1 LNHDA and CDR2 SQIVND come from the germline V gene (reference sequence). This CDR3 region has 12 residues. The CDR3 bases are TGTGCCAGTAGTATAGTCAACTATGGCTACACCTTC. It translates to CASSIVNYGYTF.

V usage is TRBV7-3 and J usage is TRBJ1-5; D is unclear. The CDR3 extends over 14 amino acids. The germline CDR1 and CDR2 sequences are SGHTA and FQGTGA. The V gene lost 0 bases and the J gene lost 5 bases, with 8 bases spanning the gap. This CDR3 reads CASSLTLRDQPQHF. CDR3 DNA: TGTGCCAGCAGCTTAACGCTTCGGGATCAGCCCCAGCATTTT. The variable domain in full, completed from reference TRBV7-3 and TRBJ1-5, reads GAGVSQTPSNKVTEKGKYVELRCDPISGHTALYWYRQSLGQGPEFLIYFQGTGAADDSGLPNDRFFAVRPEGSVSTLKIQRTERGDSAVYLCASSLTLRDQPQHFGDGTRLSIL.

The count of this clone is one. The chain uses TRBV28 and TRBJ2-5; 9 bases align to TRBD1. Looked up from germline, CDR1 is MDHEN and CDR2 is SYDVKM. V was clipped by 6 bases and J by 5 bases; unmatched bases: 10. The length of the CDR3 is 15 residues. As DNA, the CDR3 is TGTGCCAGCAGGCCCCGGGACAGGGATGCGGAGACCCAGTACTTC. It encodes CASRPRDRDAETQYF. Using reference TRBV28 and TRBJ2-5 for the parts outside the CDR3, the full variable domain is DVKVTQSSRYLVKRTGEKVFLECVQDMDHENMFWYRQDPGLGLRLIYFSYDVKMKEKGDIPEGYSVSREKKERFSLILESASTNQTSMYLCASRPRDRDAETQYFGPGTRLLVL.

V and J are TRBV5-4 and TRBJ2-7, with TRBD2 as a possible D gene (5 bases). From germline, CDR1 is SGHNT and CDR2 YYREEE (reference sequence). The germline V and J ends were trimmed by 2 bases and 7 bases, with 19 bases remaining between them. The CDR3 totals 15 residues. CDR3 amino acids: CASSFLRETVGEQYF. In nucleotides, the CDR3 is TGTGCCAGCAGCTTTCTCCGGGAAACCGTGGGGGAGCAGTACTTC. Full variable domain (remainder filled in from reference TRBV5-4 and TRBJ2-7): ETGVTQSPTHLIKTRGQQVTLRCSSQSGHNTVSWYQQALGQGPQFIFQYYREEENGRGNFPPRFSGLQFPNYSSELNVNALELDDSALYLCASSFLRETVGEQYFGPGTRLTVT.

J is TRBJ2-1 and V is TRBV4-1; 7 bases fit TRBD2. Per the germline V gene, CDR1 is MGHRA and CDR2 is YSYEKL. Trimming cost V 1 base and J 0 bases; bases outside gene matches: 15. The length of the CDR3 is 20 residues. The CDR3 DNA reads as TGCGCCAGCAGCCAAGTAAGCCCAGCGGGGCCCTCAAGCTCCTACAATGAGCAGTTCTTC. Residues: CASSQVSPAGPSSSYNEQFF.